This passage covers 10 T cell receptor beta chains from one sample sequenced in a study of technical replicates of blood from a handful of donors (dated by TCRdb to about 2017). Libraries came from the immunoSEQ multiplex PCR assay. TCRdb took over this immuneACCESS table, retaining in-frame rearrangements with V and J assigned. Such tables are incomplete; in checked studies, under half of the missing clones stem from an unresolved V gene, and the remainder is unexplained. For this sample the table gives over 85,000 clones, of which 94% were detected only once. The ten largest clones add up to approximately 0.25% of the sample. Specimen: T cells isolated from PBMCs. These receptors all stem from a human donor in good health.

The chain recombines TRBV19 with TRBJ2-5; TRBD2 is a possible D gene (5 bases). Germline V gene lookup returns CDR1 LNHDA and CDR2 SQIVND (reference sequence). With 5 bases removed from V and 1 base from J, the gap between germline ends came to 11 bases. This CDR3 region has 14 residues. In DNA form, the CDR3 reads TGTGCCAGTAGTGCCCTCGAGGGCCAAGAGACCCAGTACTTC. As protein: CASSALEGQETQYF. Filled out from reference TRBV19 and TRBJ2-5, the complete variable domain reads DGGITQSPKYLFRKEGQNVTLSCEQNLNHDAMYWYRQDPGQGLRLIYYSQIVNDFQKGDIAEGYSVSREKKESFPLTVTSAQKNPTAFYLCASSALEGQETQYFGPGTRLLVL.

The chain combines TRBV7-6 with TRBJ2-7; 7 positions agree with TRBD2. Germline V gene lookup returns CDR1 SGHVS and CDR2 FNYEAQ. This CDR3 spans 17 amino acids. Trimming at V came to 1 base and at J to 0 bases, leaving 9 bases not matched to a gene. The CDR3, as DNA: TGTGCCAGCAGCTTAGGGGAGGGGCCCACTTACTCCTACGAGCAGTACTTC. The encoded protein is CASSLGEGPTYSYEQYF.

This chain connects TRBV27 to TRBJ1-5, with 8 bases fitting TRBD1. The CDR3 covers 14 residues. CDR1 is MNHEY, CDR2 SMNVEV, per germline (reference sequence). Trimming took 3 bases from V and 11 from J; bases not matched to a gene: 9. The CDR3 bases are TGTGCCAGCAGTTTTCTCCAGACAGGGGTAGCCCAGCATTTT. This gives the protein CASSFLQTGVAQHF.

The chain couples TRBV2 to TRBJ2-1, with TRBD2 matching 11 bases. V gave up 4 bases and J gave up 7 bases; unmatched junction bases: 6. Germline-derived CDR1 and CDR2 are SNHLY and FYNNEI. This CDR3 spans 15 amino acids. DNA of the CDR3: TGTGCCAGCAGTGCCGGGACTAGCGGCTTAAATGAGCAGTTCTTC. Its translation: CASSAGTSGLNEQFF.

The V gene is TRBV18, the J gene TRBJ2-7, with 7 positions matching TRBD1. The CDR3 has 14 amino acids. The germline gives CDR1 KGHSH, CDR2 LQKENI. Losses at the gene ends were 0 bases for V and 2 bases for J; bases not matched to a gene: 1. The CDR3 region has the DNA TGTGCCAGCTCACCACCGGGACAGACCTACGAGCAGTACTTC. The encoded protein is CASSPPGQTYEQYF. Full variable domain (missing parts from reference TRBV18 and TRBJ2-7): NAGVMQNPRHLVRRRGQEARLRCSPMKGHSHVYWYRQLPEEGLKFMVYLQKENIIDESGMPKERFSAEFPKEGPSILRIQQVVRGDSAAYFCASSPPGQTYEQYFGPGTRLTVT.

The chain links TRBV7-6 to TRBJ2-2, with TRBD1 identical over 8 bases. The CDR3 has 16 amino acids. Germline loops: CDR1 SGHVS, CDR2 FNYEAQ. V lost 4 bases, J lost 7 bases, and 11 bases stayed unmatched. As DNA, the CDR3 is TGTGCCAGCAGCTCCCTTTGGACAGGGATGAGCGGGGAGCTGTTTTTT. It is translated as CASSSLWTGMSGELFF.

The chain joins TRBV4-1 to TRBJ2-4; D possibly corresponds to TRBD2 (5 bases). The germline V and J ends were trimmed by 8 bases and 5 bases, with 16 bases remaining between them. Looked up from germline, CDR1 is MGHRA and CDR2 is YSYEKL. This CDR3 is 14 amino acids long. CDR3 DNA sequence: TGCGCCAGCGGCCTCCCGGGAAGCGAAAACATTCAGTACTTC. Protein sequence: CASGLPGSENIQYF.

This clone was observed a single time. The chain carries TRBV7-2 and TRBJ2-7, with a tentative D call TRBD2 (6 bases). The CDR3 has 15 residues. V lost 5 bases and J 0 bases, leaving 14 bases between the germline ends. Germline V gene lookup returns CDR1 SGHTA and CDR2 FQGNSA. CDR3 bases: TGTGCCAGCAGCCATAGCGGATCCTTCTCCTACGAGCAGTACTTC. Translated: CASSHSGSFSYEQYF.

The chain has TRBV5-1 and TRBJ2-6, with D hard to call. Trimming removed 5 bases from V and 0 bases from J, with 12 bases in between. Germline values: CDR1 SGHRS, CDR2 YFSETQ. This CDR3 is 16 amino acids long. The CDR3 DNA reads as TGCGCCAGCAGTCATCCCCCCTACTCTGGGGCCAACGTCCTGACTTTC. It translates to CASSHPPYSGANVLTF.

This chain links TRBV6-1 with TRBJ1-3; perhaps TRBD1 as D (6 bases). Deletions cut 6 bases from V and 1 base from J, with 13 bases between. The germline gives CDR1 MNHNS, CDR2 SASEGT. There are 15 residues in the CDR3. Here the CDR3 reads CASRDPTGSGNTIYF. The CDR3 nucleotides are TGTGCCAGCAGGGACCCGACAGGATCTGGAAACACCATATATTTT.